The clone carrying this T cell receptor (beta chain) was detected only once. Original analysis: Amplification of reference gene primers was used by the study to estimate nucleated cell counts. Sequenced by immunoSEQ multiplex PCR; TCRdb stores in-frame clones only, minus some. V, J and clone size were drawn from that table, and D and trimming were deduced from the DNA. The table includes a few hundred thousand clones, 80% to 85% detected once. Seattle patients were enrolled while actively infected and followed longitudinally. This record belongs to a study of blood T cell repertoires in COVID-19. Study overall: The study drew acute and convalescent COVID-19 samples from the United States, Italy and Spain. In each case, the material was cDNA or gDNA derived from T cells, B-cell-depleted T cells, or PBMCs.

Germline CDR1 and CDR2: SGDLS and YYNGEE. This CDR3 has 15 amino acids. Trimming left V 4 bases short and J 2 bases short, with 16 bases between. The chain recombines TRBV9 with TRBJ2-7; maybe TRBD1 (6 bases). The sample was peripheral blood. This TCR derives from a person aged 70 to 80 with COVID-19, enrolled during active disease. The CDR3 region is CASSPWPRGTYEQYF. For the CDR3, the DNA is TGTGCCAGCAGCCCCTGGCCCAGGGGAACCTACGAGCAGTACTTC.